Listed here are 5 T cell receptor beta chains from one sample, sequenced in a study of blood T cell repertoires in COVID-19. The table came from immunoSEQ multiplex PCR; TCRdb's copy has only in-frame clones and leaves some out. This table has under 300,000 clones, around 90% appearing once. Sequences were obtained from peripheral blood. The origin of the receptors is a young woman with acute or convalescent COVID-19.

This clone came up once. The chain recombines TRBV12-3 or TRBV12-4 with TRBJ1-5, with TRBD1 matching over 8 bases. The CDR3 loop spans 12 amino acids. V lost 9 bases and J lost 7; bases outside the gene matches: 5. The CDR3 protein is CASQDRGQPQHF. The CDR3 nucleotides are TGTGCCAGTCAAGACAGGGGCCAGCCCCAGCATTTT.

The chain employs TRBV9 and TRBJ2-3, with a possible D match to TRBD1 (6 bases). Trimming cost V 0 bases and J 5 bases, with 10 bases left between them. CDR1 is SGDLS and CDR2 is YYNGEE in the germline V gene. CDR3 length equals 14 residues. The chain's CDR3 is CASSVEAGVDTQYF. The CDR3 DNA sequence: TGTGCCAGCAGCGTAGAGGCAGGGGTAGATACGCAGTATTTT. Drawing the rest from reference TRBV9 and TRBJ2-3, the complete variable domain is DSGVTQTPKHLITATGQRVTLRCSPRSGDLSVYWYQQSLDQGLQFLIQYYNGEERAKGNILERFSAQQFPDLHSELNLSSLELGDSALYFCASSVEAGVDTQYFGPGTRLTVL.

The chain has TRBV5-1 and TRBJ2-7, with D unclear. From germline, CDR1 is SGHRS and CDR2 YFSETQ. The CDR3 is 15 amino acids. V was cut by 0 bases and J by 4 bases, with 14 bases left in between. CDR3 nucleotide sequence: TGCGCCAGCAGCTTGGTAGTCTCTGCCGCGTACGAGCAGTACTTC. Protein sequence: CASSLVVSAAYEQYF.

This clone was counted once. J is TRBJ2-3 and V is TRBV19; D remains unclear. The V gene's germline CDR1 is LNHDA and CDR2 SQIVND (reference sequence). Trimming pared 5 bases from V and 2 bases from J, leaving 8 bases between. The CDR3 is made up of 13 amino acids. CDR3 coding DNA: TGTGCCAGTAGTGCCGGTGACACAGATACGCAGTATTTT. Its protein is CASSAGDTDTQYF.

The chain carries TRBV6-6 and TRBJ2-7; TRBD2 aligns across 12 bases. Unmatched junction bases numbered 22, after V lost 5 bases and J lost 5 bases. The CDR3 loop spans 20 amino acids. Germline lookup yields CDR1 MNHNY and CDR2 SVGAGI (reference sequence). The DNA for the CDR3 is TGTGCCAGCAGTCCGATGGGTCGGCGGACTAGCGGGAAGAGTACCAACGAGCAGTACTTC. Protein sequence: CASSPMGRRTSGKSTNEQYF.